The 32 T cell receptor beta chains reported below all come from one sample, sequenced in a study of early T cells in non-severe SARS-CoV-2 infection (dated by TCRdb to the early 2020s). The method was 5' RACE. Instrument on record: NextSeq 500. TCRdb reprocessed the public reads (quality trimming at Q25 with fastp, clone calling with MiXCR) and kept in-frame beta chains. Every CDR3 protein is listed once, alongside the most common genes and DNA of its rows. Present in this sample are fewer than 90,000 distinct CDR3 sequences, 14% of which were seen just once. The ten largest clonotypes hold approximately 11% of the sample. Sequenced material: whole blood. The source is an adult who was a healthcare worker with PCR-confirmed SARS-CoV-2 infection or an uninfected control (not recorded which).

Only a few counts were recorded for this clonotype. The CDR3 nucleotides are TGCGCCAGCAGCCAAGATGTGGGCAGGCTCCTCTATGGCTACACCTTC. It codes for CASSQDVGRLLYGYTF. The V and J genes are TRBV4-3 and TRBJ1-2; D unclear. V lost 0 bases to trimming and J lost 4 bases, with 15 bases between them. The CDR3 has 16 residues. The germline gives CDR1 LGHNA, CDR2 YSLEER.

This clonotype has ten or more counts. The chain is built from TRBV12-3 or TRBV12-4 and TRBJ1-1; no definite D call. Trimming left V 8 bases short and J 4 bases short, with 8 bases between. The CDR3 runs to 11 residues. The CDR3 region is CASRWGTEAFF. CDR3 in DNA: TGTGCCAGCCGCTGGGGCACTGAAGCTTTCTTT.

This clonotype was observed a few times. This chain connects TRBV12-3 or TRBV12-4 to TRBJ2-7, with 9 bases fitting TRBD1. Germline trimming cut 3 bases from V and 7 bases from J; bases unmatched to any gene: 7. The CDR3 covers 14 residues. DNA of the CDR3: TGTGCCAGCAGTTTCGGACAGGGGATTGGGGAGCAGTACTTC. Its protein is CASSFGQGIGEQYF.

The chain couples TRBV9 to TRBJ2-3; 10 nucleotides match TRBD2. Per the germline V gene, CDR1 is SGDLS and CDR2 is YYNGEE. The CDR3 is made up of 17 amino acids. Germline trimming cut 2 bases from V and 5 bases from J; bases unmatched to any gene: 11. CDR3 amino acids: CASSVWTSGLAGDTQYF. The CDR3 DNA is TGTGCCAGCAGCGTGTGGACTAGCGGCCTAGCGGGAGATACGCAGTATTTT. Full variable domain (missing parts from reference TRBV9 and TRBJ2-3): DSGVTQTPKHLITATGQRVTLRCSPRSGDLSVYWYQQSLDQGLQFLIQYYNGEERAKGNILERFSAQQFPDLHSELNLSSLELGDSALYFCASSVWTSGLAGDTQYFGPGTRLTVL.

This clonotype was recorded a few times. The CDR3 DNA reads as TGTGCCAGTTGGGGTGTTGACCTCACCACCACAGATACGCAGTATTTT. This gives the protein CASWGVDLTTTDTQYF. The J gene is TRBJ2-3, the V gene TRBV2; D is undetermined. Germline-derived CDR1 and CDR2 are SNHLY and FYNNEI. The V end was cut by 9 bases, the J end by 2 bases, with 21 bases between. This CDR3 has 16 residues.

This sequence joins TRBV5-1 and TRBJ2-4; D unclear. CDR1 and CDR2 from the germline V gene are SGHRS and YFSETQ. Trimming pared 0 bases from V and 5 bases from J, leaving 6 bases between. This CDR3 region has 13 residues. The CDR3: CASSLGPQNIQYF. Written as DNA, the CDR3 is TGCGCCAGCAGCTTGGGTCCCCAAAACATTCAGTACTTC.

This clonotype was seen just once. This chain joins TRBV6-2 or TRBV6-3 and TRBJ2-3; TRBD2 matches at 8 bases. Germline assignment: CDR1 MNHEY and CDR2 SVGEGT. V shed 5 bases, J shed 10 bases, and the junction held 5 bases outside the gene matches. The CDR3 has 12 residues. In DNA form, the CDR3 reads TGTGCCAGCAGTAACGGACTAGCTCCGCAGTATTTT. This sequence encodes CASSNGLAPQYF.

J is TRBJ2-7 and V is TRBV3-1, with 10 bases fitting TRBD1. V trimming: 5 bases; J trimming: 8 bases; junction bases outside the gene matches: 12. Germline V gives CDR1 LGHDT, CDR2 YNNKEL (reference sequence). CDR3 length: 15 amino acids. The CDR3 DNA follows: TGTGCCAGCAGCTTTTCCGTGGACAGGGGGTTACAGCAGTACTTC. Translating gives CASSFSVDRGLQQYF.

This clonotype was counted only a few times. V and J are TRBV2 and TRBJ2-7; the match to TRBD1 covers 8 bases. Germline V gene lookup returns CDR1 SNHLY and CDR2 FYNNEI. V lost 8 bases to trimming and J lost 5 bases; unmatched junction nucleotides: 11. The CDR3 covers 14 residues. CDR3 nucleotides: TGTGCCAGCTCAGGACAGGGTTATGAAGACGAGCAGTACTTC. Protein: CASSGQGYEDEQYF.

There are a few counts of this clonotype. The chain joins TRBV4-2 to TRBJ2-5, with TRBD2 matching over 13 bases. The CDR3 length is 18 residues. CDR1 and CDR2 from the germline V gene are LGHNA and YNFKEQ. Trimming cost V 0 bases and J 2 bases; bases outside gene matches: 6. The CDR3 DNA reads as TGTGCCAGCAGCCAAGATGATAAGGGACTAGCGGGGCAAGAGACCCAGTACTTC. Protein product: CASSQDDKGLAGQETQYF.

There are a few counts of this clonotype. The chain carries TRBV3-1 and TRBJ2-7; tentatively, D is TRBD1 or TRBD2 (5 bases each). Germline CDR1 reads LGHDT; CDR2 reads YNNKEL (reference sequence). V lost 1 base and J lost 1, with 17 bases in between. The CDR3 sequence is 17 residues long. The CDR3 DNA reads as TGTGCCAGCAGCCAAGTCCCCGGTGGGACGGCGTCCTACGAGCAGTACTTC. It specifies CASSQVPGGTASYEQYF.

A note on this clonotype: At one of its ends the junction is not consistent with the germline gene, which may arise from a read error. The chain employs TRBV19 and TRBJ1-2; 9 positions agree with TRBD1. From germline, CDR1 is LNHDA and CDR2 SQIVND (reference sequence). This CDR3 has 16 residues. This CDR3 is CTSTRTGALVSYGYTF. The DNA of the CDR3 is TGTACCAGTACTAGGACAGGGGCCTTAGTATCCTATGGCTACACCTTC.

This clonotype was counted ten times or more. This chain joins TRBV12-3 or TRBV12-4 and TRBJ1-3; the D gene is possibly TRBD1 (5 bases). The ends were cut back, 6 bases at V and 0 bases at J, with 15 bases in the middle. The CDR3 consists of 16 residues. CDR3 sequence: CASSLGGGLSGNTIYF. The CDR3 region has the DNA TGTGCCAGCAGCCTTGGGGGGGGTCTCTCTGGAAACACCATATATTTT.

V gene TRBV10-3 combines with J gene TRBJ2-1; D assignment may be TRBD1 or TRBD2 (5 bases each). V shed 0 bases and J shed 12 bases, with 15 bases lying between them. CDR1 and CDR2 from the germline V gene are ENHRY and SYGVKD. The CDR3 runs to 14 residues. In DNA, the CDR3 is TGTGCCATCAGTGAGTCACGGGAAGAGGGGCGGCAGTTCTTC. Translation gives CAISESREEGRQFF.

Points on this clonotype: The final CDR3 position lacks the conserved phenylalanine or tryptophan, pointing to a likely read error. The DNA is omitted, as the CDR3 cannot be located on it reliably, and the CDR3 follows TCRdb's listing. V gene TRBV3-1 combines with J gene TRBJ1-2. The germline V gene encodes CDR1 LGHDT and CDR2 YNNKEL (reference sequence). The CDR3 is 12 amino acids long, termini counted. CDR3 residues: CASSQSGALLHL.

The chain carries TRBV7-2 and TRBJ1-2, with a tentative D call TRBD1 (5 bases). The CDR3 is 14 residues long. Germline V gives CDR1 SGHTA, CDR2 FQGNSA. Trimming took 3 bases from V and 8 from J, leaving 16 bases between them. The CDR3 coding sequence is TGTGCCAGCAGCTTGGGGGGTGAAGGGACCGGCTACACCTTC. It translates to CASSLGGEGTGYTF. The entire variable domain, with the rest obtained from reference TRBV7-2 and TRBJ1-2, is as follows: GAGVSQSPSNKVTEKGKDVELRCDPISGHTALYWYRQSLGQGLEFLIYFQGNSAPDKSGLPSDRFSAERTGGSVSTLTIQRTQQEDSAVYLCASSLGGEGTGYTFGSGTRLTVV.

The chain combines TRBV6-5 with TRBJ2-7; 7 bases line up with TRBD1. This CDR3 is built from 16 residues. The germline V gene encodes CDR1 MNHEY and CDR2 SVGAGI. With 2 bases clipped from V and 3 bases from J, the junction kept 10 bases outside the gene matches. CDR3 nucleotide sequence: TGTGCCAGCAGTTACGTGCCGGGACAGAGCTACTACGAGCAGTACTTC. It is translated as CASSYVPGQSYYEQYF.

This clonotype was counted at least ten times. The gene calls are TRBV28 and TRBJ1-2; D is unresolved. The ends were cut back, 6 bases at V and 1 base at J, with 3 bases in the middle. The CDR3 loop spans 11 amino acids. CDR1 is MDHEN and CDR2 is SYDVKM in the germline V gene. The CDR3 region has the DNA TGTGCCAGCAGCGGTAACTATGGCTACACCTTC. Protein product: CASSGNYGYTF.

Here the CDR3 DNA reads TGTGCCAGCAGCTTAGCTCGGGAGACTGAAGCTTTCTTT. Translated: CASSLARETEAFF. V usage is TRBV7-6 and J usage is TRBJ1-1; D is ambiguous. The germline V and J ends were trimmed by 0 bases and 5 bases, with 7 bases remaining between them. The germline V gene encodes CDR1 SGHVS and CDR2 FNYEAQ. CDR3 length equals 13 residues.

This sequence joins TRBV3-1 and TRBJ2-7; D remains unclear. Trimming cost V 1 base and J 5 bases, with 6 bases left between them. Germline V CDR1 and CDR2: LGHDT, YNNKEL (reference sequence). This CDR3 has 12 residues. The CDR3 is CASSQVAHEQYF. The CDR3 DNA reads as TGTGCCAGCAGCCAAGTGGCCCACGAGCAGTACTTC.

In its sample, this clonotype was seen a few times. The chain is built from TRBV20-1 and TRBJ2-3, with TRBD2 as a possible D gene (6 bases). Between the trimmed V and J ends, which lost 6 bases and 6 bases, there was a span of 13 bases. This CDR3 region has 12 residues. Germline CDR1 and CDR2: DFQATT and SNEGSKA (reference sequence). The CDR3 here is CSARTISDTQYF. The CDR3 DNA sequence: TGCAGTGCCAGGACTATCTCGGATACGCAGTATTTT.

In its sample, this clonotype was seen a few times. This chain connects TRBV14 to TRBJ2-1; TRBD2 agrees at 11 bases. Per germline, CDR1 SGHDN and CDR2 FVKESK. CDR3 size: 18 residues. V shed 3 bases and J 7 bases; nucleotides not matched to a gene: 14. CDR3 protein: CASSHPPGASGGPNEQFF. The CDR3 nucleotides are TGTGCCAGCAGCCACCCCCCTGGGGCTAGCGGGGGGCCGAATGAGCAGTTCTTC. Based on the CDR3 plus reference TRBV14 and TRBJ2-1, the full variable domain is EAGVTQFPSHSVIEKGQTVTLRCDPISGHDNLYWYRRVMGKEIKFLLHFVKESKQDESGMPNNRFLAERTGGTYSTLKVQPAELEDSGVYFCASSHPPGASGGPNEQFFGPGTRLTVL.

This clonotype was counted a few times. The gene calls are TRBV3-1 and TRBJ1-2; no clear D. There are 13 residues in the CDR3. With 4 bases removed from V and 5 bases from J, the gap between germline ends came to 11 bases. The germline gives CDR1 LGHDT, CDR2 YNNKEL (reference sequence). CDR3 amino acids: CASSPTVLYGYTF. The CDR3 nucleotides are TGTGCCAGCAGCCCTACCGTGCTGTATGGCTACACCTTC.

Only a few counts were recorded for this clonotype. The DNA of the CDR3 is TGCAGCGTTGTTAACCCCCATCACGTATCAAAAGGGTTAGATACGCAGTATTTT. Protein sequence: CSVVNPHHVSKGLDTQYF. The chain uses TRBV29-1 and TRBJ2-3; no definite D call. Germline V gene data show CDR1 as SQVTM and CDR2 as ANQGSEA. The ends were cut back, 4 bases at V and 5 bases at J, with 28 bases in the middle. The CDR3 totals 18 residues.

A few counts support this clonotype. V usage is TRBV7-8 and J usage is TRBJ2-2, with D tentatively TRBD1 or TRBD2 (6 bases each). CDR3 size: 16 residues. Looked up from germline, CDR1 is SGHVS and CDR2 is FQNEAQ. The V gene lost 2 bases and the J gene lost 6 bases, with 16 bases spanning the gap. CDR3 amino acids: CASSLRPGANAGELFF. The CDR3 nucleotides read TGTGCCAGCAGCTTAAGGCCGGGGGCAAATGCCGGGGAGCTGTTTTTT.

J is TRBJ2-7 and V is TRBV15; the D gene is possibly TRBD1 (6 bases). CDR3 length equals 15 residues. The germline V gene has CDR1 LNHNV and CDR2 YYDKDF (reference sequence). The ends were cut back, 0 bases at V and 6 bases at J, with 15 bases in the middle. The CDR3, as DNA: TGTGCCACCAGCAGAGACAGGGGAAGGACGGGCGAGCAGTACTTC. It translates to CATSRDRGRTGEQYF.

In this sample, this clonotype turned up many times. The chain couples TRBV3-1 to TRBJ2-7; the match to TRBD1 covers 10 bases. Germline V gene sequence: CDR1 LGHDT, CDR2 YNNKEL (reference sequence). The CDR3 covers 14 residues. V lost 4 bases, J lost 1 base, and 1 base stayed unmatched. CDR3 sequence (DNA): TGTGCCAGCAGCCCGGGACAGGGGTCCTACGAGCAGTACTTC. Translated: CASSPGQGSYEQYF.

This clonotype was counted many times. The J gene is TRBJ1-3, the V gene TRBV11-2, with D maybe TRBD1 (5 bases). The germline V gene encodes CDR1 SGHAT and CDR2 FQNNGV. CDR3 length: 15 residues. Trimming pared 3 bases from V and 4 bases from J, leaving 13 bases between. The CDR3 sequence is CASSFSGFQGNTIYF. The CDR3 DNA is TGTGCCAGCAGCTTCTCAGGGTTTCAAGGAAACACCATATATTTT.

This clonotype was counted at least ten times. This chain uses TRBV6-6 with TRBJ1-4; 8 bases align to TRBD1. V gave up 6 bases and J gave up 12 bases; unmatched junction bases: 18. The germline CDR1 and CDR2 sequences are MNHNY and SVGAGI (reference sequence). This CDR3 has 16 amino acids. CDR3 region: CASSPPPGTGGRELFF. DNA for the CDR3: TGTGCCAGCAGCCCCCCCCCAGGGACAGGCGGTAGGGAACTGTTTTTT.

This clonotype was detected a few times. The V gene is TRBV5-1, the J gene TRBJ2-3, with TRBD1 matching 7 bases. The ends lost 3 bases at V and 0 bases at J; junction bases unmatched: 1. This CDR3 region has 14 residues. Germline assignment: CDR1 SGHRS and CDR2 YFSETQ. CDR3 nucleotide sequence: TGCGCCAGCAGCTCAGGGGGTAGCACAGATACGCAGTATTTT. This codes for CASSSGGSTDTQYF.

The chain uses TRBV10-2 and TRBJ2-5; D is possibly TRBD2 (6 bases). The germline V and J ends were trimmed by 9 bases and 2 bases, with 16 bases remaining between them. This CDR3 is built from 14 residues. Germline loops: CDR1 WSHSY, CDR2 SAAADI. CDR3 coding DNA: TGCGCCAGTCGGGACTCCCGCGGGCAAGAGACCCAGTACTTC. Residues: CASRDSRGQETQYF.

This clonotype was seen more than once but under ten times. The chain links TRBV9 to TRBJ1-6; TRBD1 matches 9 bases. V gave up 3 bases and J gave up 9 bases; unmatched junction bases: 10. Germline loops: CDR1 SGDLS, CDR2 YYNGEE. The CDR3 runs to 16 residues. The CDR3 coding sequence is TGTGCCAGCAGCGCTTCCGGGACAGGGAAGGGTTCACCCCTCCACTTT. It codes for CASSASGTGKGSPLHF.